This T cell receptor beta chain was recorded in a study of blood T cell repertoires in COVID-19. About the study: Sources were T cells, B-cell-depleted T cells, or PBMCs; the material itself was cDNA or gDNA.

The CDR3 spans 12 residues. From germline, CDR1 is KGHSH and CDR2 LQKENI. Trimming pared 3 bases from V and 4 bases from J, leaving 6 bases between. The table came from immunoSEQ multiplex PCR; TCRdb's copy has only in-frame clones and leaves some out. This table holds 110,000 to 150,000 clones, about 87% found once. The source of this sequence is a man between 60 and 70 years old who had recovered from COVID-19. The sequenced sample consisted of PBMCs or T cells enriched from blood (not recorded which). The chain is built from TRBV18 and TRBJ2-5, with unresolved D. CDR3 sequence (DNA): TGTGCCAGCTCACCCGCCGGAGAGACCCAGTACTTC. It yields the protein CASSPAGETQYF.